One and the same sample provided the 15 T cell receptor beta chains below, sequenced in a study of shared clonotypes between healthy human individuals. Sequenced by immunoSEQ multiplex PCR; TCRdb stores in-frame clones only, minus some. The sample yields about 2.4 million clones, under 95% seen once. Sequencing input: naive CD4+ T cells from PBMCs. Documented subset: CD45RA+ positively selected. The receptors originated from a man aged 18-30 years in good health. Some clones in this sample may be carry-over from other donors' samples.

Here the CDR3 reads CASSSAGQGGYTF. The CDR3 coding sequence is TGTGCCAGCAGCTCCGCGGGACAGGGTGGCTACACCTTC. This chain uses TRBV7-3 with TRBJ1-2; TRBD1 matches at 9 bases. CDR1 is SGHTA and CDR2 is FQGTGA in the germline V gene. This CDR3 is 13 amino acids long. V was clipped by 4 bases and J by 7 bases; unmatched bases: 4.

CDR3 sequence (DNA): TGTGCCAGCAGCGTAGACGGACAGGCAATGGTGACCCAGTACTTC. Its translation is CASSVDGQAMVTQYF. This chain links TRBV9 with TRBJ2-5; 7 bases align to TRBD1. The CDR3 runs 15 residues. The germline CDR1 and CDR2 sequences are SGDLS and YYNGEE. After removal of 0 bases from V and 7 bases from J, the junction contained 9 bases not matched to a gene.

This chain connects TRBV5-1 to TRBJ2-1; tentatively, D is TRBD1 or TRBD2 (5 bases each). V was pared by 4 bases and J by 6 bases, with 17 bases between. The CDR3 sequence is 15 residues long. CDR1 SGHRS and CDR2 YFSETQ come from the germline V gene. The CDR3 region has the DNA TGCGCCAGCAGCGACGGGGCAGGGAGCAGCAATGAGCAGTTCTTC. The encoded protein is CASSDGAGSSNEQFF.

This chain links TRBV5-1 with TRBJ2-1, with D perhaps matching TRBD2 (6 bases). In germline, CDR1 is SGHRS, CDR2 YFSETQ. The CDR3 spans 14 residues. Trimming left V 4 bases short and J 3 bases short, with 11 bases between. This CDR3 reads CASSAGSGYNEQFF. The CDR3 nucleotides read TGCGCCAGCAGCGCCGGTAGCGGCTACAATGAGCAGTTCTTC.

In its sample, this clone was seen once. The rearrangement uses TRBV5-6 and TRBJ2-1; 12 bases map to TRBD2. The CDR3 contains 15 residues. CDR1 and CDR2 (germline): SGHDT, YYEEEE. V lost 2 bases and J lost 7; bases outside the gene matches: 4. In DNA form, the CDR3 reads TGTGCCAGCAGCTTACGACTAGCGGGAGTGAATGAGCAGTTCTTC. This encodes CASSLRLAGVNEQFF.

CDR3 DNA sequence: TGTGCCAGCAGCCCAAACAGGGGAACAACTAATGAAAAACTGTTTTTT. It specifies CASSPNRGTTNEKLFF. The rearrangement joins TRBV28 to TRBJ1-4, with TRBD1 matching over 7 bases. V lost 6 bases to trimming and J lost 0 bases; unmatched junction nucleotides: 7. The CDR3 is 16 residues long. Per germline, CDR1 MDHEN and CDR2 SYDVKM.

The chain has TRBV5-1 and TRBJ2-7, with 7 bases identical to TRBD2. The CDR3 has 15 amino acids. The junction had 14 bases not matched to a gene; V was cut back by 4 bases and J by 7 bases. Per the germline V gene, CDR1 is SGHRS and CDR2 is YFSETQ. The CDR3 coding sequence is TGCGCCAGCAGCCCGGCGGCGGGGGTATTAAGGGAGCAGTACTTC. Protein sequence: CASSPAAGVLREQYF.

The chain carries TRBV6-5 and TRBJ1-1, with D uncertain. This CDR3 is 12 amino acids long. Trimming shortened V by 0 bases and J by 11 bases, and 10 bases separated the two germline ends. Germline CDR1 and CDR2: MNHEY and SVGAGI. In DNA, the CDR3 is TGTGCCAGCAGTTACTCTCCTCGGGATGCTTTCTTT. It translates to CASSYSPRDAFF.

This sequence joins TRBV28 and TRBJ1-5, with no clear D. The CDR3 runs 15 residues. CDR1 is MDHEN, CDR2 SYDVKM, per germline. V lost 2 bases, J lost 0 bases, and 8 bases lay in between. The CDR3 sequence is CASSLASYSNQPQHF. The CDR3, as DNA: TGTGCCAGCAGTTTAGCCAGTTATAGCAATCAGCCCCAGCATTTT. The whole variable domain, remainder taken from reference TRBV28 and TRBJ1-5, is DVKVTQSSRYLVKRTGEKVFLECVQDMDHENMFWYRQDPGLGLRLIYFSYDVKMKEKGDIPEGYSVSREKKERFSLILESASTNQTSMYLCASSLASYSNQPQHFGDGTRLSIL.

The chain carries TRBV7-9 and TRBJ1-1, with 7 positions matching TRBD1. V shed 5 bases, J shed 4 bases, and the junction held 10 bases outside the gene matches. The CDR3 runs 15 residues. In germline, CDR1 is SEHNR, CDR2 FQNEAQ (reference sequence). The CDR3 DNA reads as TGTGCCAGCAGCGGACAAGACAGGGTTGTCACTGAAGCTTTCTTT. Its translation is CASSGQDRVVTEAFF.

The chain couples TRBV5-1 to TRBJ2-7, with 15 bases identical to TRBD2. Germline V gives CDR1 SGHRS, CDR2 YFSETQ. The CDR3 is made up of 16 amino acids. Trimming removed 6 bases from V and 3 bases from J; junction bases left unmatched: 7. The CDR3 nucleotides read TGCGCCAGCATGGGACTAGCGGGAGGCCTCCACTACGAGCAGTACTTC. Protein: CASMGLAGGLHYEQYF.

The rearrangement joins TRBV20-1 to TRBJ2-7; D not certain. Germline CDR1 is DFQATT and CDR2 is SNEGSKA (reference sequence). This CDR3 region has 11 residues. Between the trimmed V and J ends, which lost 3 bases and 3 bases, there was a span of 6 bases. CDR3 sequence: CSASPNYEQYF. The DNA of the CDR3 is TGCAGTGCTAGCCCCAACTACGAGCAGTACTTC.

The chain employs TRBV11-1 and TRBJ2-3; D is unresolved. The length of the CDR3 is 13 residues. Germline CDR1 and CDR2: SGHAT and FQDESV (reference sequence). The V gene lost 3 bases and the J gene lost 3 bases, with 7 bases spanning the gap. The CDR3 bases are TGTGCCAGCAGCTTCGGCAGGACAGATACGCAGTATTTT. Protein product: CASSFGRTDTQYF.

The sample holds one count of this clone. The rearrangement joins TRBV4-3 to TRBJ2-7, with TRBD2 matching 7 bases. V shed 1 base, J shed 3 bases, and the junction held 6 bases outside the gene matches. The germline V gene encodes CDR1 LGHNA and CDR2 YSLEER. The CDR3 spans 15 residues. The CDR3, as DNA: TGCGCCAGCAGCCAAGGGAGAAGCGGGATCTACGAGCAGTACTTC. As protein: CASSQGRSGIYEQYF.

The J gene is TRBJ2-1, the V gene TRBV6-6; D is perhaps TRBD2 (6 bases). Germline CDR1 is MNHNY and CDR2 is SVGAGI (reference sequence). This CDR3 region has 12 residues. Trimming took 10 bases from V and 6 from J, leaving 13 bases between them. The CDR3 is CATSGGANEQFF. In DNA, the CDR3 is TGTGCCACCTCAGGAGGGGCCAATGAGCAGTTCTTC.